One and the same sample provided the 25 T cell receptor beta chains below, sequenced in a study of T-cell memory formation after mild COVID-19. Each CDR3 protein is one row after TCRdb ran MiXCR on the 5' RACE reads. The table includes around 53,000 distinct CDR3 sequences, roughly an eighth detected once. Sequenced input: PBMCs or a T cell subset sorted from them (not recorded which). The receptor source for this set is a man aged 18 to 29 who had mild COVID-19 (a few samples of this study predate the infection). Cell type and time point are not known.

The CDR3 DNA sequence: TGTGCCAGCAGCTTGGTCAGGGGTGGGAGCGAGACCCAGTACTTC. Amino acids: CASSLVRGGSETQYF. V usage is TRBV5-5 and J usage is TRBJ2-5; tentative D call: TRBD1 (6 bases). The CDR3 runs to 15 residues. Germline CDR1 reads SGHKS; CDR2 reads YYEKEE (reference sequence). Trimming shortened V by 0 bases and J by 5 bases, and 14 bases separated the two germline ends.

This clonotype was counted at least ten times. The rearrangement uses TRBV11-2 and TRBJ2-3, with 9 nucleotides matching TRBD2. CDR1 and CDR2 from the germline V gene are SGHAT and FQNNGV. J was trimmed by 13 bases and V by 5 bases; bases with no gene match: 10. This CDR3 is built from 13 residues. CDR3 in amino acids: CASSPRGAGGEYF. The CDR3 nucleotides read TGTGCCAGCAGCCCCCGAGGAGCGGGGGGTGAGTATTTT.

This clonotype was observed a handful of times. The chain recombines TRBV6-4 with TRBJ2-3, with TRBD2 matching over 8 bases. The germline CDR1 and CDR2 sequences are MRHNA and SNTAGT. Trimming at V came to 0 bases and at J to 0 bases, leaving 2 bases not matched to a gene. The CDR3 runs 16 residues. The CDR3 nucleotides read TGTGCCAGCAGTGACTCGGCTAGCGGGAGCACAGATACGCAGTATTTT. Protein: CASSDSASGSTDTQYF.

The chain couples TRBV9 to TRBJ2-3, with 7 nucleotides matching TRBD2. Germline trimming cut 0 bases from V and 4 bases from J; bases unmatched to any gene: 2. The CDR3 consists of 14 residues. Germline lookup yields CDR1 SGDLS and CDR2 YYNGEE. CDR3 residues: CASSVGLAPDTQYF. The CDR3 coding sequence is TGTGCCAGCAGCGTAGGACTAGCTCCAGATACGCAGTATTTT.

There are many counts of this clonotype. The V and J genes are TRBV7-9 and TRBJ2-3; weak D call: TRBD2 (5 bases). The germline V and J ends were trimmed by 5 bases and 4 bases, with 13 bases remaining between them. The CDR3 loop spans 14 amino acids. Germline loops: CDR1 SEHNR, CDR2 FQNEAQ (reference sequence). CDR3: CASSLDSTPDTQYF. The CDR3 DNA sequence: TGTGCCAGCAGCCTGGACTCAACCCCAGATACGCAGTATTTT.

The chain recombines TRBV4-3 with TRBJ2-5, with D perhaps TRBD1 (6 bases). The V end was cut by 4 bases, the J end by 4 bases, with 13 bases between. The CDR3 is 14 amino acids. From germline, CDR1 is LGHNA and CDR2 YSLEER. The CDR3 here is CASSRSTGSETQYF. The DNA of the CDR3 is TGCGCCAGCAGCCGCTCAACAGGGTCAGAGACCCAGTACTTC.

This clonotype was counted a few times. The V and J genes are TRBV18 and TRBJ1-2, with D possibly being TRBD1 (5 bases). Trimming cost V 4 bases and J 2 bases, with 11 bases left between them. Germline V gene lookup returns CDR1 KGHSH and CDR2 LQKENI. CDR3 size: 14 residues. CDR3 sequence reads: CASSLGTVNYGYTF. Here the CDR3 DNA reads TGTGCCAGCTCACTTGGGACGGTAAACTATGGCTACACCTTC.

There are a few counts of this clonotype. V gene TRBV20-1 combines with J gene TRBJ2-3, with TRBD2 matching over 10 bases. CDR1 and CDR2 (germline): DFQATT, SNEGSKA (reference sequence). The CDR3 runs 15 residues. The V gene end was trimmed by 2 bases and the J gene end by 7 bases; junction bases not matched to a gene: 9. The chain's CDR3 is CSARTSERGGYTQYF. DNA of the CDR3: TGCAGTGCTAGAACCAGCGAGCGGGGGGGGTATACGCAGTATTTT.

This clonotype was seen only a few times. J is TRBJ2-7 and V is TRBV6-2 or TRBV6-3, with TRBD2 matching 10 bases. The CDR3 has 15 amino acids. Per the germline V gene, CDR1 is MNHEY and CDR2 is SVGEGT. With V trimmed by 5 bases and J by 2 bases, 6 bases remained unmatched. The CDR3 nucleotides read TGTGCCAGCAGTCACCCCAGCGGGGGGGCCTACGAGCAGTACTTC. This translates into CASSHPSGGAYEQYF.

The genes are TRBV5-5 and TRBJ2-5; perhaps TRBD1 as D (5 bases). Deletions cut 3 bases from V and 1 base from J, with 19 bases between. CDR1 and CDR2 from the germline V gene are SGHKS and YYEKEE (reference sequence). The CDR3 spans 17 residues. The CDR3 region has the DNA TGTGCCAGCAGCTCCGGCAGGACCAGGGCGCCCCAAGAGACCCAGTACTTC. Its translation is CASSSGRTRAPQETQYF.

This chain links TRBV15 with TRBJ1-2; perhaps TRBD1 as D (5 bases). Germline assignment: CDR1 LNHNV and CDR2 YYDKDF (reference sequence). CDR3 length: 14 residues. Deletions cut 0 bases from V and 3 bases from J, with 8 bases between. CDR3 protein: CATSRDGGHYGYTF. CDR3 nucleotides: TGTGCCACCAGCAGAGATGGGGGACACTATGGCTACACCTTC.

The V call is TRBV11-2, the J call TRBJ2-7; TRBD1 is a possible D gene (6 bases). V was trimmed by 0 bases and J by 1 base, leaving 10 bases between them. Germline CDR1 SGHAT, CDR2 FQNNGV. The CDR3 runs to 15 residues. Here the CDR3 DNA reads TGTGCCAGCAGCTTAGAGGGGACACTGTCCTACGAGCAGTACGTC. Amino acids: CASSLEGTLSYEQYV.

This clonotype was detected ten times or more. CDR3 amino acids: CASSSPGRNYGYTF. In nucleotides, the CDR3 is TGTGCCAGCAGCTCCCCCGGACGGAACTATGGCTACACCTTC. The J gene is TRBJ1-2, the V gene TRBV7-2, with D uncertain. Germline V gene sequence: CDR1 SGHTA, CDR2 FQGNSA. V lost 4 bases, J lost 2 bases, and 11 bases lay in between. The CDR3 loop spans 14 amino acids.

The chain recombines TRBV4-1 with TRBJ1-4; D not certain. CDR1 is MGHRA and CDR2 is YSYEKL in the germline V gene. V was pared by 4 bases and J by 8 bases, with 11 bases between. The CDR3 has 13 residues. In DNA, the CDR3 is TGCGCCAGCAGCCTGGTGGGAGGAGAAAAACTGTTTTTT. Its translation: CASSLVGGEKLFF.

This clonotype has only a few counts. The rearrangement uses TRBV29-1 and TRBJ2-7; TRBD1 matches 10 bases. The ends lost 6 bases at V and 3 bases at J; junction bases unmatched: 5. The CDR3 has 13 amino acids. Germline V lookup: CDR1 SQVTM, CDR2 ANQGSEA. Here the CDR3 reads CSVGDRGNYEQYV. For the CDR3, the DNA is TGCAGCGTGGGGGACAGGGGAAACTACGAGCAGTACGTC.

V usage is TRBV5-1 and J usage is TRBJ1-2; a possible D gene is TRBD1 (5 bases). Trimming stripped 3 bases from V and 5 bases from J, with 14 bases between. The CDR3 runs to 14 residues. CDR1 is SGHRS, CDR2 YFSETQ, per germline. DNA of the CDR3: TGCGCCAGCAGCTCTGGGACGGATACATATGGCTACACCTTC. This encodes CASSSGTDTYGYTF.

This clonotype has at least ten counts. The chain employs TRBV4-3 and TRBJ2-3, with 10 bases identical to TRBD2. V shed 1 base, J shed 2 bases, and the junction held 3 bases outside the gene matches. The CDR3 runs to 16 residues. The germline CDR1 and CDR2 sequences are LGHNA and YSLEER. DNA of the CDR3: TGCGCCAGCAGCCAAGTTCTAGCGGGAGACACAGATACGCAGTATTTT. Protein sequence: CASSQVLAGDTDTQYF.

The chain couples TRBV5-1 to TRBJ1-1; a possible D gene is TRBD1 (5 bases). Germline V CDR1 and CDR2: SGHRS, YFSETQ. The germline V and J ends were trimmed by 4 bases and 6 bases, with 22 bases remaining between them. The CDR3 has 16 amino acids. CDR3 region: CASSVTRGKVVAEAFF. The CDR3, as DNA: TGCGCCAGCAGCGTGACAAGGGGAAAGGTAGTAGCTGAAGCTTTCTTT. Based on the CDR3 plus reference TRBV5-1 and TRBJ1-1, the full variable domain is KAGVTQTPRYLIKTRGQQVTLSCSPISGHRSVSWYQQTPGQGLQFLFEYFSETQRNKGNFPGRFSGRQFSNSRSEMNVSTLELGDSALYLCASSVTRGKVVAEAFFGQGTRLTVV.

V is TRBV29-1 and J is TRBJ1-1, with D unclear. Trimming shortened V by 7 bases and J by 3 bases, and 6 bases separated the two germline ends. Germline V gene data show CDR1 as SQVTM and CDR2 as ANQGSEA. The CDR3 consists of 10 residues. The CDR3 DNA sequence: TGCAGCGGGATGGACACTGAAGCTTTCTTT. This gives the protein CSGMDTEAFF.

This chain links TRBV3-1 with TRBJ2-2; D possibly corresponds to TRBD2 (6 bases). The germline gives CDR1 LGHDT, CDR2 YNNKEL (reference sequence). The ends were cut back, 1 base at V and 3 bases at J, with 9 bases in the middle. The CDR3 has 15 residues. CDR3 nucleotides: TGTGCCAGCAGCCAAGTGGGGACTTACACCGGGGAGCTGTTTTTT. Protein product: CASSQVGTYTGELFF.

CDR3 bases: TGTGCCAGCAGCTTAGCAGGTGAAGCTTTCTTT. Encoded protein: CASSLAGEAFF. The chain recombines TRBV7-2 with TRBJ1-1; no reliable D call. The CDR3 has 11 amino acids. Germline assignment: CDR1 SGHTA and CDR2 FQGNSA. V was clipped by 0 bases and J by 7 bases, with 3 bases between them.

This clonotype was counted only a few times. V is TRBV20-1 and J is TRBJ2-1; 12 bases map to TRBD2. Trimming at V came to 5 bases and at J to 6 bases, leaving 8 bases not matched to a gene. This CDR3 has 15 amino acids. Looked up from germline, CDR1 is DFQATT and CDR2 is SNEGSKA (reference sequence). The CDR3 DNA reads TGCAGTGCTCGGGCTAGCGGGGGGGTTCTCAATGAGCAGTTCTTC. Translating gives CSARASGGVLNEQFF.

V gene TRBV20-1 combines with J gene TRBJ1-5; TRBD1 aligns across 11 bases. This CDR3 comprises 15 residues. Germline CDR1 DFQATT, CDR2 SNEGSKA (reference sequence). V was pared by 5 bases and J by 5 bases, with 8 bases of the junction left unmatched. CDR3 coding DNA: TGCAGTGCTTCCCCCGGGACAGGGGGACATCAGCCCCAGCATTTT. Encoded protein: CSASPGTGGHQPQHF.

This clonotype turned up a few times. This chain joins TRBV20-1 and TRBJ2-7, with a possible D match to TRBD1 (5 bases). V was clipped by 0 bases and J by 3 bases, with 9 bases between them. The germline V gene has CDR1 DFQATT and CDR2 SNEGSKA (reference sequence). The CDR3 loop spans 13 amino acids. CDR3 sequence: CSARDHDSYEQYV. The DNA for the CDR3 is TGCAGTGCTAGAGATCACGACAGCTACGAGCAGTACGTC.

The chain links TRBV19 to TRBJ2-1; TRBD1 aligns across 10 bases. CDR1 is LNHDA, CDR2 SQIVND, per germline (reference sequence). CDR3 length: 16 amino acids. V lost 2 bases, J lost 2 bases, and 3 bases stayed unmatched. CDR3: CASSISTGGTYNEQFF. In DNA, the CDR3 is TGTGCCAGTAGTATATCGACAGGGGGCACCTACAATGAGCAGTTCTTC. Filled out from reference TRBV19 and TRBJ2-1, the complete variable domain reads DGGITQSPKYLFRKEGQNVTLSCEQNLNHDAMYWYRQDPGQGLRLIYYSQIVNDFQKGDIAEGYSVSREKKESFPLTVTSAQKNPTAFYLCASSISTGGTYNEQFFGPGTRLTVL.